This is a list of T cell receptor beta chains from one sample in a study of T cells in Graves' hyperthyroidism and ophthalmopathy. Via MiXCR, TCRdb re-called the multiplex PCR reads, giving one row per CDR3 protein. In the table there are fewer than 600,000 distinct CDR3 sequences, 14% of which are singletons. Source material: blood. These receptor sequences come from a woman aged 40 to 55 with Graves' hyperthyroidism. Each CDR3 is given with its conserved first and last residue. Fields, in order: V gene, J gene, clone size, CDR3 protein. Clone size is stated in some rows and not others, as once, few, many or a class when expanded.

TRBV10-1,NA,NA,CASSDDAASEQFF
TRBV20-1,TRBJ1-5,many,CSARGHDNQPQHF
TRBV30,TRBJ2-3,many,CAWSISGVSTDTQYF
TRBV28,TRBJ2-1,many,CASSSRTSGRVDEQFF
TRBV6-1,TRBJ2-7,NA,CASRDTKKEQYF
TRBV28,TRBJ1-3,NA,CASSFQGGSGNTIYF
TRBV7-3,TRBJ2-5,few,CASAGGKGETQYF
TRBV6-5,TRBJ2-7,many,CASSYDRTLGDEQYF
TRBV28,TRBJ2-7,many,CASSLNPTYEQYF
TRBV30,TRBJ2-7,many,CAWSLGQGSHEQYF
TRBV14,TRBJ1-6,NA,CASSQGQKNSPLHF
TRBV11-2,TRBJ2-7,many,CASSFKESYEQYF
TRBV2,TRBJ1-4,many,CASSEAAALPNEKLFF
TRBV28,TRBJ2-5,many,CASSAPLKDQETQYF
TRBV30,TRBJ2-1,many,CAWSVRLGEQFF
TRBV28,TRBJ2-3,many,CASSVPGPITDTQYF
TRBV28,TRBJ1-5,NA,CASSLQGGDQPQHF
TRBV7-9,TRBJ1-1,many,CASSLGDRDTEAFF
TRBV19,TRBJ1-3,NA,CASSYTGGTGNTIYF
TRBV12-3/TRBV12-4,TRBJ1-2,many,CASTLRGALGYGYTF
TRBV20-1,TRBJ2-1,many,CSARGLAASYNEQFF
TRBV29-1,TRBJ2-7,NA,CSVGGNSYEQYF
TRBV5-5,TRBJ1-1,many,CASSSGGANTEAFF
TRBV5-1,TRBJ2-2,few,CATSGTVNTGELFF
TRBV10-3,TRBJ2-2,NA,CAISDSPNTGELFF
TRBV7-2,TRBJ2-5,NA,CASSRSGSSQETQYF
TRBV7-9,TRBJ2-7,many,CASSLEVGYEQYF
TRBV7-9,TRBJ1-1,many,CASSLQGGSTEAFF
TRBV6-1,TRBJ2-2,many,CASRTGTGVGELFF
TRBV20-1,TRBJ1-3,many,CSALKDGFSGNTIYF
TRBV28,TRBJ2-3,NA,CASSSPGPVDTQYF
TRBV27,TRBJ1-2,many,CASSLTDSNYGYTF
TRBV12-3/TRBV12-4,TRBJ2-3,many,CASSPTGNTDTQYF
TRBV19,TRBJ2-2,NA,CASSLLVFTGELFF
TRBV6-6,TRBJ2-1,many,CASSYRQGYEQFF
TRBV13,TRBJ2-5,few,CASSLVAGGVGKTQYF
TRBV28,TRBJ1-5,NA,CASSSEDRVGNQPQHF
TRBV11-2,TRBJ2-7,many,CASSLATGVSYEQYF
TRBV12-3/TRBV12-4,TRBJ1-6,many,CASSSPGQGLGSPLHF
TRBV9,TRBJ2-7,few,CASSVARGLTDEQYF
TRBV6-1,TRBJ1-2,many,CASRKDSPNYGYTF
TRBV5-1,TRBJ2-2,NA,CASSPSGVWDTGELFF
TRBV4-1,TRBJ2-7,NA,CASSRLSGTSLYEQYF
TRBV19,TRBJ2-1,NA,CASSIAPQGLATYNEQFF
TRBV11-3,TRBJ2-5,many,CASSDRGRETQYF
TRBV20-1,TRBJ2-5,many,CSAPGLAGDWQETQYF
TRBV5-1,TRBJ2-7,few,CASSPEDSHEQYF
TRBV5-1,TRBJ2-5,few,CASGWTSGKMVETQYF
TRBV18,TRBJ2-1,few,CASSPPSEVGGSYNEQFF
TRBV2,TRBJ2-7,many,CASSVGQGENEQYF
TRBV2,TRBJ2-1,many,CASSEEHGLGQFF
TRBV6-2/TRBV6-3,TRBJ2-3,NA,CASTPTSAGGTQYF
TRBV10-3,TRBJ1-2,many,CAIRIQENYGYTF